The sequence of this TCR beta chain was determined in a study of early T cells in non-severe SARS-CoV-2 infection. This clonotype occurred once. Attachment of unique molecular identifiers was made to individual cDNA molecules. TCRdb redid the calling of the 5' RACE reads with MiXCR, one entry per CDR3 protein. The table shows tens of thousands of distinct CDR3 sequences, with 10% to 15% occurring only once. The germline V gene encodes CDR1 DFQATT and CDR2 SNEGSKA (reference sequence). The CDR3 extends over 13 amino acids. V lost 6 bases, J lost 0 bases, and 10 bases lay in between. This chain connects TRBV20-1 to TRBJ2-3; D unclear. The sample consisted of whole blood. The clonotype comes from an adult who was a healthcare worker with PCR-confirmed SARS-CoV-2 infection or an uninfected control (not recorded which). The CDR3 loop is CSALTSSTDTQYF. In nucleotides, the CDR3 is TGCAGTGCCCTGACGTCAAGCACAGATACGCAGTATTTT.